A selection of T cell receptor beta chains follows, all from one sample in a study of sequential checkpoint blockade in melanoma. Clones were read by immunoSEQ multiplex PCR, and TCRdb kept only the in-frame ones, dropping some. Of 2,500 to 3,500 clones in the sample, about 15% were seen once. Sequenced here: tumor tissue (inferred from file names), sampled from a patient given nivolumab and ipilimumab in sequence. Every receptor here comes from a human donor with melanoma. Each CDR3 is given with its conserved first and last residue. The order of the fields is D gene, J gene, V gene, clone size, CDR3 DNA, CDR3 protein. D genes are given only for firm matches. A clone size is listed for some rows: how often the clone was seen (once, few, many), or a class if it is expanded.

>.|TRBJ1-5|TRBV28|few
TGTGCCAGCAGTTTAGTACATATCGGGACCCAGCATTTT
CASSLVHIGTQHF
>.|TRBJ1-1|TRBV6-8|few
TGTGCCAGCAGTTCTCGGCGAGGGCAGACAGAAGCTTTCTTT
CASSSRRGQTEAFF
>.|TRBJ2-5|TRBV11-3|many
TGTGCCAGCAGCTCCCGTGGCGTGGGAGCGTACCAAGAGACCCAGTACTTC
CASSSRGVGAYQETQYF
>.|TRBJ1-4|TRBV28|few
TGTGCCAGCAGTTTATTAGCAAGCGAACTGTTTTTT
CASSLLASELFF
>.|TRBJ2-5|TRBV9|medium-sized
TGTGCCAGCAGTGCTGAGGGTTATGAAGAGACCCAGTACTTC
CASSAEGYEETQYF
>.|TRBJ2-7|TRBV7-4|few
TGTGCCAGCAGCCCGACCCGCAACTACGAGCAGTACTTC
CASSPTRNYEQYF
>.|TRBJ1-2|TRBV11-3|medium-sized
TGTGCCAGCAGCCCACAGACAACAAGCTATGGCTACACCTTC
CASSPQTTSYGYTF
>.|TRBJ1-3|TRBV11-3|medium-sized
TGTGCCAGCAGCTTAGGAGGCATTGGAAACACCATATATTTT
CASSLGGIGNTIYF
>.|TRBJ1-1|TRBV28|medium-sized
TGTGCCAGCAGTTCGCGGGGGACGGTTGAAGCTTTCTTT
CASSSRGTVEAFF
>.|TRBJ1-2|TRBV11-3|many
TGTGCCAGCAGCCCAACCCGGGGGGAAGGGGGCTACACCTTC
CASSPTRGEGGYTF
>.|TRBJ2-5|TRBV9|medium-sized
TGTGCCAGCAGCGAAAGCTGGGGGTCAGAGACCCAGTACTTC
CASSESWGSETQYF
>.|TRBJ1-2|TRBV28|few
TGTGCCAGCAGTCTTGTAGGGGTGAACTATGGCTACACCTTC
CASSLVGVNYGYTF
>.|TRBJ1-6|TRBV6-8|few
TGTGCCATCAGTGCCGGGGGGACCGTATGGTATAATTCACCCCTCCACTTT
CAISAGGTVWYNSPLHF
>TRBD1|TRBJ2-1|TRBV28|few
TGTGCCAGCACCGCTTCGACAGGGGTCGAGCAGTTCTTC
CASTASTGVEQFF
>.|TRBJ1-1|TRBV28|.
TGTGCCAGCAGCTCCGCCGGGCGTGGCACTGAAGCTTTCTTT
CASSSAGRGTEAFF
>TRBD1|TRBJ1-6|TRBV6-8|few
TGTGCCAGCAGTTCCAACCGGGACAGGGCCCTCGGTTCACCCCTCCACTTT
CASSSNRDRALGSPLHF
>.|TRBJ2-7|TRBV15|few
TGTGCCACCAGCAGAGCTGACAGACTTCCTTACTACGAGCAGTACTTC
CATSRADRLPYYEQYF
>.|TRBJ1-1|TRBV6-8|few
TGTGCCAGCAGTTATGCGGAATACACTGAAGCTTTCTTT
CASSYAEYTEAFF
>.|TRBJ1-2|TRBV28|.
TGTGCCAGCCGCGGTGGGGTGCGGGGCTACACCTTC
CASRGGVRGYTF
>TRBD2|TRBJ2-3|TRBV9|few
TGTGCCAGCAGCGTAGGAGGCGGGGGGGCCACAGATACGCAGTATTTT
CASSVGGGGATDTQYF